Below are 19 T cell receptor beta chains sequenced from a single sample in a study of beta chain features in type 1 diabetes. As every portion of the isolated RNA was reverse transcribed, the sequencing read expressed TCRB transcripts. TCRdb keeps only in-frame clones here, not all; method: immunoSEQ multiplex PCR. The table lists some 150,000 clones, 9.7% of them singletons. Sequenced: central memory CD4+ T cells from blood. These receptors all come from a middle-aged woman in good health.

This clone was seen a handful of times. The rearrangement joins TRBV2 to TRBJ1-5, with D possibly being TRBD1 (5 bases). The V end was cut by 5 bases, the J end by 0 bases, with 8 bases between. This CDR3 has 14 amino acids. CDR1 and CDR2 from the germline V gene are SNHLY and FYNNEI. CDR3 amino acids: CASSRGDSNQPQHF. Here the CDR3 DNA reads TGTGCCAGCAGTCGGGGGGATAGCAATCAGCCCCAGCATTTT.

The V and J genes are TRBV10-1 and TRBJ2-5; maybe TRBD2 (6 bases). V lost 4 bases, J lost 4 bases, and 16 bases lay in between. The length of the CDR3 is 15 residues. In germline, CDR1 is WNHNN, CDR2 SYGVQD (reference sequence). In DNA, the CDR3 is TGCGCCAGCAGTGGGAGCGGGCTCGACGGAGAGACCCAGTACTTC. This gives the protein CASSGSGLDGETQYF.

This clone was observed a handful of times. In the same sample, other DNA sequences code for this CDR3. This chain links TRBV7-2 with TRBJ2-5, with TRBD2 identical over 9 bases. Germline CDR1 and CDR2: SGHTA and FQGNSA. The CDR3 covers 14 residues. The V gene end was trimmed by 2 bases and the J gene end by 3 bases; junction bases not matched to a gene: 1. CDR3 in amino acids: CASSLRLAEETQYF. The CDR3 nucleotides are TGTGCCAGCAGCTTAAGACTAGCGGAAGAGACCCAGTACTTC.

J is TRBJ1-1 and V is TRBV12-5; 9 bases match TRBD1. V dropped 3 bases and J dropped 1; count of bases not matched to a gene: 9. This CDR3 spans 17 amino acids. Germline-derived CDR1 and CDR2 are LGHNT and FRNRAP. CDR3 amino acids: CASGLGQGSGSNTEAFF. The CDR3 coding sequence is TGTGCTAGTGGTTTAGGACAGGGGAGCGGCTCGAACACTGAAGCTTTCTTT. The entire variable domain, with the rest obtained from reference TRBV12-5 and TRBJ1-1, is as follows: DARVTQTPRHKVTEMGQEVTMRCQPILGHNTVFWYRQTMMQGLELLAYFRNRAPLDDSGMPKDRFSAEMPDATLATLKIQPSEPRDSAVYFCASGLGQGSGSNTEAFFGQGTRLTVV.

This clone was recorded a few times. The CDR3: CASSDMGGPQETQYF. Here the CDR3 DNA reads TGTGCCAGCAGTGATATGGGGGGTCCCCAAGAGACCCAGTACTTC. V gene TRBV6-1 combines with J gene TRBJ2-5; maybe TRBD2 (6 bases). Looked up from germline, CDR1 is MNHNS and CDR2 is SASEGT. Trimming took 3 bases from V and 1 from J, leaving 12 bases between them. The length of the CDR3 is 15 residues.

In its sample, this clone was seen a few times. The gene calls are TRBV7-2 and TRBJ2-7; D perhaps matches TRBD2 (5 bases). CDR3 size: 11 residues. Per germline, CDR1 SGHTA and CDR2 FQGNSA. Deletions cut 2 bases from V and 7 bases from J, with 6 bases between. The CDR3 reads CASSLRREQYF. The CDR3 coding sequence is TGTGCCAGCAGCTTAAGGAGGGAGCAGTACTTC. The full variable domain, rest sourced from reference TRBV7-2 and TRBJ2-7, is GAGVSQSPSNKVTEKGKDVELRCDPISGHTALYWYRQSLGQGLEFLIYFQGNSAPDKSGLPSDRFSAERTGGSVSTLTIQRTQQEDSAVYLCASSLRREQYFGPGTRLTVT.

This clone was observed at least ten times. The rearrangement uses TRBV9 and TRBJ1-6; a possible D gene is TRBD1 (6 bases). V dropped 3 bases and J dropped 5 bases, with 9 bases sitting between them. This CDR3 has 14 residues. CDR1 and CDR2 (germline): SGDLS, YYNGEE. CDR3 sequence: CASSDGQHNSPLHF. The CDR3 DNA sequence: TGTGCCAGCAGCGATGGACAGCATAATTCACCCCTCCACTTT.

The chain has TRBV5-1 and TRBJ2-5; 11 nucleotides agree with TRBD2. The germline V gene has CDR1 SGHRS and CDR2 YFSETQ. The CDR3 sequence is 15 residues long. After removal of 0 bases from V and 3 bases from J, the junction contained 1 base not matched to a gene. The CDR3 loop reads CASSLVSGGEETQYF. The CDR3 DNA sequence: TGCGCCAGCAGCTTGGTTAGCGGGGGGGAAGAGACCCAGTACTTC. The whole variable domain, remainder taken from reference TRBV5-1 and TRBJ2-5, is KAGVTQTPRYLIKTRGQQVTLSCSPISGHRSVSWYQQTPGQGLQFLFEYFSETQRNKGNFPGRFSGRQFSNSRSEMNVSTLELGDSALYLCASSLVSGGEETQYFGPGTRLLVL.

This clone appeared a few times. This sequence joins TRBV7-8 and TRBJ1-5, with 9 bases that match TRBD1. The CDR3 spans 18 residues. J lost 5 bases, V lost 0 bases, and 11 bases had no gene match. From germline, CDR1 is SGHVS and CDR2 FQNEAQ. CDR3 nucleotides: TGTGCCAGCAGCTTAGCACACCATTTGGGACAGGGTCATCAGCCCCAGCATTTT. Translated, it gives CASSLAHHLGQGHQPQHF.

The chain has TRBV7-8 and TRBJ2-3; D is unclear. V lost 1 base, J lost 2 bases, and 7 bases lay in between. This CDR3 is 14 amino acids long. Looked up from germline, CDR1 is SGHVS and CDR2 is FQNEAQ. Here the CDR3 reads CASSLDRHTDTQYF. DNA for the CDR3: TGTGCCAGCAGCTTAGATAGACACACAGATACGCAGTATTTT.

This rearrangement joins TRBV19 to TRBJ1-1, with D possibly being TRBD1 (6 bases). From germline, CDR1 is LNHDA and CDR2 SQIVND (reference sequence). Trimming cost V 10 bases and J 2 bases, with 17 bases left between them. This CDR3 has 14 residues. CDR3 in amino acids: CATSTRDINTEAFF. The CDR3 nucleotides are TGTGCCACCTCCACACGGGACATAAACACTGAAGCTTTCTTT.

The chain links TRBV12-5 to TRBJ2-2; D is possibly TRBD1 (5 bases). Germline values: CDR1 LGHNT, CDR2 FRNRAP. V lost 0 bases, J lost 1 base, and 6 bases lay in between. This CDR3 contains 15 residues. CDR3 sequence (DNA): TGTGCTAGTGGTTTGGTACAGGTGAACACCGGGGAGCTGTTTTTT. It encodes CASGLVQVNTGELFF.

J is TRBJ1-2 and V is TRBV29-1, with D perhaps matching TRBD1 (5 bases). This CDR3 is 15 amino acids long. Between the trimmed V and J ends, which lost 2 bases and 1 base, there was a span of 14 bases. Germline lookup yields CDR1 SQVTM and CDR2 ANQGSEA. This chain's CDR3 is CSVEIGGNINYGYTF. In DNA form, the CDR3 reads TGCAGCGTTGAAATTGGGGGGAATATTAACTATGGCTACACCTTC. The whole variable domain, remainder taken from reference TRBV29-1 and TRBJ1-2, is SAVISQKPSRDICQRGTSLTIQCQVDSQVTMMFWYRQQPGQSLTLIATANQGSEATYESGFVIDKFPISRPNLTFSTLTVSNMSPEDSSIYLCSVEIGGNINYGYTFGSGTRLTVV.

This clone was counted a few times. The rearrangement uses TRBV6-5 and TRBJ1-1; D is uncertain. Trimming took off 5 bases at V and 1 base at J, with 14 bases between the two ends. CDR1 MNHEY and CDR2 SVGAGI come from the germline V gene. This CDR3 contains 15 residues. The CDR3 DNA reads TGTGCCAGCAGTCCCCCGGGAAGCGGGAACACTGAAGCTTTCTTT. Its translation: CASSPPGSGNTEAFF.

CDR3 sequence: CASSPNPARGSREKLFF. The CDR3 DNA reads TGTGCCAGCAGCCCCAACCCGGCCAGGGGGTCCAGGGAAAAACTGTTTTTT. The V and J genes are TRBV5-4 and TRBJ1-4; 7 positions agree with TRBD1. The V gene's germline CDR1 is SGHNT and CDR2 YYREEE (reference sequence). The CDR3 is 17 amino acids. V lost 4 bases and J lost 8; bases outside the gene matches: 17.

V is TRBV4-2 and J is TRBJ2-5; 10 nucleotides match TRBD2. Germline CDR1 is LGHNA and CDR2 is YNFKEQ. CDR3 length equals 17 residues. Germline trimming cut 1 base from V and 5 bases from J; bases unmatched to any gene: 10. Written as DNA, the CDR3 is TGTGCCAGCAGCCAAGTTGGCAGTAGCGGGGGGACGGAGACCCAGTACTTC. Encoded protein: CASSQVGSSGGTETQYF.

This chain uses TRBV7-8 with TRBJ1-5; D perhaps matches TRBD1 (5 bases). The CDR3 contains 16 residues. The germline gives CDR1 SGHVS, CDR2 FQNEAQ. Trimming pared 5 bases from V and 3 bases from J, leaving 17 bases between. CDR3: CASSPTWGRHNQPQHF. The CDR3 coding sequence is TGTGCCAGCAGCCCCACGTGGGGGAGGCACAATCAGCCCCAGCATTTT. The variable domain in full, with the rest retrieved from reference TRBV7-8 and TRBJ1-5, is GAGVSQSPRYKVAKRGQDVALRCDPISGHVSLFWYQQALGQGPEFLTYFQNEAQLDKSGLPSDRFFAERPEGSVSTLKIQRTQQEDSAVYLCASSPTWGRHNQPQHFGDGTRLSIL.

This clone showed up just a few times. The gene calls are TRBV10-3 and TRBJ2-2; TRBD1 agrees at 8 bases. Germline lookup yields CDR1 ENHRY and CDR2 SYGVKD. V shed 8 bases and J 5 bases; nucleotides not matched to a gene: 7. The CDR3 spans 14 residues. CDR3 sequence (DNA): TGTGCCATCGATCAGGGGGCGAGTACCGGGGAGCTGTTTTTT. It yields the protein CAIDQGASTGELFF.

V and J are TRBV19 and TRBJ1-5, with D uncertain. Per the germline V gene, CDR1 is LNHDA and CDR2 is SQIVND (reference sequence). This CDR3 has 15 amino acids. With 3 bases removed from V and 0 bases from J, the gap between germline ends came to 9 bases. The CDR3 loop is CASSMEQNSNQPQHF. The CDR3 DNA is TGTGCCAGTAGTATGGAACAGAATAGCAATCAGCCCCAGCATTTT.